This T cell receptor (beta chain) was documented in a study of blood T cell repertoires in COVID-19. Study in general: Donors in the United States, Italy and Spain gave samples during acute or convalescent COVID-19. The cDNA or gDNA used as material had been derived from T cells, B-cell-depleted T cells, or PBMCs.

In the original workflow: Amplifying reference gene primers gave estimates of nucleated cell counts. TCRdb's table, derived via immunoSEQ multiplex PCR, lists solely in-frame clones and lacks some. That table gives V, J and clone size, and the DNA gave D and trimming. The sample yields about 120,000 clones, around three quarters seen once. The CDR3 extends over 15 amino acids. This chain links TRBV21-1 with TRBJ1-5; the table's D call, TRBD1, has no DNA check behind it. TRBV21-1 corresponds to a pseudogene. Sequences were obtained from peripheral blood. The receptor was isolated from a woman aged 80 or older with acute or convalescent COVID-19. Here the CDR3 reads CASSRGTGGEQPQHF. The CDR3 DNA sequence: TGTGCCAGCAGCCGAGGGACAGGGGGCGAGCAGCCCCAGCATTTT.